Below, one T cell receptor (beta chain) is given with its context. What antigen it recognizes has not been identified. Within one base of it there is no much larger clone, and no base qualities were kept. The data stem from a study of Ad26.COV2.S vaccination and SARS-CoV-2 variants (dated by TCRdb to about 2021). A note on the overall study: Vaccine-arm donors were drawn from COV1001, a multicentre, randomized, double-blind, placebo-controlled phase I-IIa trial of Ad26.COV2.S in healthy adults. Trial participants were randomized into five groups of five, in which low-dose or high-dose Ad26.COV2.S was given once or twice, or placebo was given on both occasions. TCRbeta repertoire sequencing served as the tool for gauging how specific and how broad the SARS-CoV-2-reactive T cell receptors were following Ad26.COV2.S vaccination. Ad26.COV2.S was given intramuscularly at 5x10^10 or 1x10^11 viral particles, as a single shot or as two shots 56 days apart. A total of roughly 30 samples were included in the TCR-sequenced set, comprising roughly 20 Ad26.COV2.S vaccine recipients, 5 placebo recipients and 8 SARS-CoV-2 convalescent individuals. Throughout the experiments and outcome assessment, investigators stayed blinded to trial group allocation.

Based on the germline V gene (reference sequence), the CDR1 and CDR2 sequences are MNHEY and SMNVEV. The CDR3 runs 13 amino acids, cysteine and phenylalanine included. The read is trimmed to its CDR3 DNA, 39 bases read in frame from base 1. Relative to germline, V is 2 bases shorter and J is 3 bases shorter, with 7 bases between their ends. The immunoSEQ Assay was used to sequence TCRbeta CDR3 regions. After extraction, genomic DNA underwent amplification by bias-controlled multiplex PCR, followed by high-throughput sequencing. In the source study's methods: Collapsing and filtering of sequences were performed to quantify the absolute abundance of each unique TCRbeta CDR3 region. T cell fraction was estimated by normalization of TCRbeta template counts to usable DNA, with usable DNA being measured through amplification of reference genes present in all nucleated cells. Repertoire TCRs were annotated as SARS-CoV-2-specific by exact matching of V gene, CDR3 amino acid sequence and J gene to a known reactive TCR set. MIRA supplied the reference SARS-CoV-2 TCR set, which was filtered for enrichment in COVID-19-positive ImmuneCODE repertoires so that public or cross-reactive TCRs were removed. Using the MIRA antigens, annotated TCRs were further analysed by specific ORF or by position within an ORF. Breadth was defined as the number of annotated unique rearrangements divided by the total number of unique productive rearrangements, and depth was defined as the summed frequency of the annotated unique rearrangements. TCR breadth was compared between groups using two-sided Wilcoxon rank-sum tests. Sourced from immuneACCESS, this table was stored by TCRdb with only in-frame sequences that have V and J called. A share of the clones is absent; for the studies checked, an unresolved V gene accounts for under half, and the remainder has no known explanation. The V and J calls and clone size were taken over from that table, and D and trimming were inferred from the DNA. The sample data list about 430,000 clones, and about 93% of these were observed just once. Over 9% of the sample rests with the top ten.

Per the publication, the treatment or condition label means: 15 to 20 received Ad26.COV2.S at low or high dose, single or two shots; roughly 5 received placebo; per-sample allocation not given. Repertoires of vaccine and placebo recipients were sequenced from samples collected on day 63 after the first injection. In Cohort 1b, roughly 25 adults aged 18-55 years were enrolled at a single site in Boston, USA, between 29 July and 7 August 2020. Ad26.COV2.S was a replication-incompetent adenovirus type 26 vector expressing a prefusion-stabilized SARS-CoV-2 spike protein from the original Wuhan strain. Study-wide findings and limitations: Comparing responses between vaccine doses or regimens was not something the study was powered to do. According to the authors, total T cell responses may have been underestimated by the TCR breadth and depth analyses. After vaccination, substantial breadth of spike-specific CD8+ and CD4+ T cell responses was reported. Non-spike TCR breadth was comparable between vaccine and placebo recipients, consistent with the vaccine containing only spike. Higher spike-specific TCR breadth was observed in Ad26.COV2.S recipients than in placebo recipients (P = 0.0014).

The sample consisted of peripheral blood, taken in a trial of Ad26.COV2.S vaccine versus placebo. The rearrangement combines TRBV27 with TRBJ1-1; no D gene call is confident. The receptor was derived from a person between 18 and 59 years old who received the Ad26.COV2.S COVID-19 vaccine or a placebo. The DNA sequence is given as TGTGCCAGCAGTTTAAGTCCCCACACTGAAGCTTTCTTT. Translated, this gives CASSLSPHTEAFF.